Detailed here is one T cell receptor beta chain. It is unclear where the CDR3 begins or ends on the DNA, so no DNA is shown, and the CDR3 is as TCRdb lists it. The sample belongs to a study of OX40 agonist ivuxolimab in advanced cancers. Study details: Mean age around 60 years, range roughly 23 to 79; around 80% male. Partial responses were recorded for three patients, including one with hepatocellular carcinoma and two with cutaneous melanoma.

In germline, CDR1 is MNHEY, CDR2 SMNVEV (reference sequence). The CDR3 is 15 residues long, ends included. Patients were excluded for autoimmune disease history or systemic immunosuppression. Assay used: immunoSEQ multiplex PCR; TCRdb lists only in-frame clones, some missing. The sample has tens of thousands of clones; about 90% are singletons. The TCR comes from an adult with an advanced solid tumor such as melanoma, head and neck, liver or kidney cancer. Sequencing used CD4+ or CD8+ T cells sorted from blood, obtained in a trial of the OX40 agonist ivuxolimab. The rearrangement joins TRBV27 to TRBJ1-5. CDR3 in amino acids: CASSFGQGSPGGEHF.